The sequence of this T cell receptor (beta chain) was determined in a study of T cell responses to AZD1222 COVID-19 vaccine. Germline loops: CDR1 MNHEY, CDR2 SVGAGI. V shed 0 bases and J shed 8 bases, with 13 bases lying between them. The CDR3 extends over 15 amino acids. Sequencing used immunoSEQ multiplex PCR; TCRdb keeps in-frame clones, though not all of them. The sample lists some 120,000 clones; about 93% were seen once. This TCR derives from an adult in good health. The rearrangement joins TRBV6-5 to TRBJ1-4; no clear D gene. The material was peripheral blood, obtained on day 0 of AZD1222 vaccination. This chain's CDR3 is CASSYSGPEDEKLFF. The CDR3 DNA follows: TGTGCCAGCAGTTACTCCGGGCCGGAGGACGAAAAACTGTTTTTT.